This record looks at one T cell receptor (beta chain) sequence and its context. The antigen is undetermined. The data originate from a study of breast tumors, draining lymph nodes, adjacent tissues. Study-level findings and limits: Tumor TCR diversity was below lymph nodes but above nontumor tissue. Compared with basal-like, luminal-like tumors shared significantly more repertoire with nontumor tissue.

Germline CDR1 is GTSNPN and CDR2 is SVGIG (reference sequence). With 0 bases removed from V and 7 bases from J, the gap between germline ends came to 7 bases. CDR3 size: 13 residues. TCRdb fed the multiplex PCR reads into MiXCR, producing one record per CDR3 protein. In the table there are some 22,000 distinct CDR3 sequences, under 60% of which are singletons. The V call is TRBV30, the J call TRBJ1-6, with D perhaps matching TRBD1 (6 bases). This clonotype originated in a female donor with breast cancer. Some clones in this sample may be carry-over from other donors' samples. The material sequenced was breast tumor tissue. CDR3 coding DNA: TGTGCCTGGAGTGTCGGGACAAATTCACCCCTCCACTTT. Protein product: CAWSVGTNSPLHF.